This T cell receptor beta chain was captured by sequencing in a study of CD8+ T cells in alopecia areata. The sequencing template was cDNA reverse transcribed from extracted RNA. Assay used: immunoSEQ multiplex PCR; TCRdb lists only in-frame clones, some missing. The table records approximately 280,000 clones, 55% to 75% of them present only once. The V segment lost 2 bases and the J segment 10 bases; nucleotides outside the gene matches: 4. The germline CDR1 and CDR2 sequences are KGHSH and LQKENI. CDR3 length: 14 residues. Treatment noted: oral pan-JAK inhibitor, 5-10 mg twice daily. Findings of the study overall: Tofacitinib delivered significant drops in scalp clonality and in expanded CD8+ clones among the top 100. Given one nonresponder, whether baseline CD8+ expansion relates to response remains uncertain.

About this clone: Its specificity is unknown.

The chain combines TRBV18 with TRBJ1-6; 8 bases agree with TRBD1. The receptor comes from a human donor with alopecia areata. Sequencing used CD4+ T cells sorted from blood, obtained at week 24, from a patient treated with tofacitinib. The CDR3 coding sequence is TGTGCCAGCTCACCAACGACAGGGGACTCACCCCTCCACTTT. This codes for CASSPTTGDSPLHF.